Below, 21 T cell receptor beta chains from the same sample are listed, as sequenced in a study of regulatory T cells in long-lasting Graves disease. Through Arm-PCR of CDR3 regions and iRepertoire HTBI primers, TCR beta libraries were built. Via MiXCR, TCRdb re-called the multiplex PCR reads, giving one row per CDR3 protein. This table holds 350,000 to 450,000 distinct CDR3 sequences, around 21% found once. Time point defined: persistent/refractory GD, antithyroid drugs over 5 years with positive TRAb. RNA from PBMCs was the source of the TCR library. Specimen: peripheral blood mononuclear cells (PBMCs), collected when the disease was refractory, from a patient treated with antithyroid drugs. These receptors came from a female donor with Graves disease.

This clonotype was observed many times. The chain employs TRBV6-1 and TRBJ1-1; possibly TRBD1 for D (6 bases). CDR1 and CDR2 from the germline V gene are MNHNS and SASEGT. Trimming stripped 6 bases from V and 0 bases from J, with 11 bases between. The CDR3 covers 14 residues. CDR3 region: CASSGTTMNTEAFF. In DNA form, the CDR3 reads TGTGCCAGCAGCGGGACAACAATGAACACTGAAGCTTTCTTT.

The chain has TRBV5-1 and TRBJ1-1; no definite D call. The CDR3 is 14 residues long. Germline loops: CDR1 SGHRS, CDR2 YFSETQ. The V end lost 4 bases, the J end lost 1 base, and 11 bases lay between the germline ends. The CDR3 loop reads CASSPTSANTEAFF. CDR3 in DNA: TGCGCCAGCAGCCCGACAAGTGCGAACACTGAAGCTTTCTTT.

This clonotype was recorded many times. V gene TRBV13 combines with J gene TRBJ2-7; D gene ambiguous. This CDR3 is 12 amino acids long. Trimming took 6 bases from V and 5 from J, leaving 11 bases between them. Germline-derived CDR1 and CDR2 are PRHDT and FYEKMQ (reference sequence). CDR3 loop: CASRGYGNEQYF. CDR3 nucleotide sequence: TGTGCCAGCAGGGGTTACGGTAACGAGCAGTACTTC.

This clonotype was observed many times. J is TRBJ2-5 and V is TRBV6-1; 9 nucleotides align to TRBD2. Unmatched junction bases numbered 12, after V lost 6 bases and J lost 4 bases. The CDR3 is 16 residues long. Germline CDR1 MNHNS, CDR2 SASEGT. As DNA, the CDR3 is TGTGCCAGCAGCACATCGAGCGGGGGGCAAAGAGAGACCCAGTACTTC. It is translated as CASSTSSGGQRETQYF.

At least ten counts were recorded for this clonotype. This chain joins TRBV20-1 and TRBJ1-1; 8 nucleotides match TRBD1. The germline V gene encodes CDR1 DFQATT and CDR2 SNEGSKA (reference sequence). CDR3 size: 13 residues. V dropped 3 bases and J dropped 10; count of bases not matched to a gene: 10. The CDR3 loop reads CSASPSTGVAAFF. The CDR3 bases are TGCAGTGCTAGTCCCTCGACAGGGGTGGCAGCTTTCTTT.

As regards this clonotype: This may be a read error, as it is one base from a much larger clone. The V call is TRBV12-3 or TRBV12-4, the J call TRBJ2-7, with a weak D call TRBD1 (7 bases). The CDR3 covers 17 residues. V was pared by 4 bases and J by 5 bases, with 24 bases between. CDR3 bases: TGTGCCAGCAGTTACCGGGGCGGCGGGACAGTCTGGCACGAGCAGTACTTC. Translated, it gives CASSYRGGGTVWHEQYF.

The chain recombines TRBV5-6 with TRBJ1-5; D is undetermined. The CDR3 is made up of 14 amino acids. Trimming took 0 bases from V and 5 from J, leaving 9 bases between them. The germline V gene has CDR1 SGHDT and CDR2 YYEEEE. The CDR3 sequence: CASSLDGNYQPQHF. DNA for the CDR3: TGTGCCAGCAGCTTGGATGGCAATTATCAGCCCCAGCATTTT.

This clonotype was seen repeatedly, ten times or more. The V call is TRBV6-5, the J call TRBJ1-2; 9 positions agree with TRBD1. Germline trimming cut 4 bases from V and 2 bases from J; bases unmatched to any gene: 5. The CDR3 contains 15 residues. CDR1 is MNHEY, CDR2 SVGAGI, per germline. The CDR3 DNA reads TGTGCCAGCAGTTCCACCGGGACAGGGAACTATGGCTACACCTTC. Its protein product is CASSSTGTGNYGYTF.

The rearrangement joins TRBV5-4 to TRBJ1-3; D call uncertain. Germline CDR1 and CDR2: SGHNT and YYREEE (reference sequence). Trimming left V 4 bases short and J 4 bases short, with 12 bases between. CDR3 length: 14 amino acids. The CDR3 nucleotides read TGTGCCAGCAGCCCCGGGAGGTCCGGAAACACCATATATTTT. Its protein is CASSPGRSGNTIYF.

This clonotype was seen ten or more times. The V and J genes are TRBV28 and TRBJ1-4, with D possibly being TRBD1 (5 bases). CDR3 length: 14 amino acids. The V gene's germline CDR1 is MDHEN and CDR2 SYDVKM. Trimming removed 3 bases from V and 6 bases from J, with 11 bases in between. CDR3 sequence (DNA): TGTGCCAGCAGTTTTGTCTTCAGGGATGAAAAACTGTTTTTT. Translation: CASSFVFRDEKLFF.

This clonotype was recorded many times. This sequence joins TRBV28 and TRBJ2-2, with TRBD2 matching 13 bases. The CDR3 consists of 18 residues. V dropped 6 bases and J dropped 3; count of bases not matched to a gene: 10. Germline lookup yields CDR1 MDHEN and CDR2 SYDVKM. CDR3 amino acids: CASSRTSGRVFDTGELFF. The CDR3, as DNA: TGTGCCAGCAGCCGAACTAGCGGGAGGGTCTTCGACACCGGGGAGCTGTTTTTT.

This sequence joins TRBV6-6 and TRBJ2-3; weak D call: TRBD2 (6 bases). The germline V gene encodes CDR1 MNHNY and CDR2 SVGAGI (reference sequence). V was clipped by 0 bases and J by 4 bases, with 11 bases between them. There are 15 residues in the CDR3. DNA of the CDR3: TGTGCCAGCAGTTACTCGGCGGGGATTGCAGATACGCAGTATTTT. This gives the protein CASSYSAGIADTQYF.

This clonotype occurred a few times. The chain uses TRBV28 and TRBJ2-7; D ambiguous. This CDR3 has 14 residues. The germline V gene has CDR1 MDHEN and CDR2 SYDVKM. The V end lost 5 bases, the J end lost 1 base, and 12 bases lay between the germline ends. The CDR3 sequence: CASSLLQESYEQYF. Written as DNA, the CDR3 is TGTGCCAGCAGTCTCCTGCAGGAATCCTACGAGCAGTACTTC.

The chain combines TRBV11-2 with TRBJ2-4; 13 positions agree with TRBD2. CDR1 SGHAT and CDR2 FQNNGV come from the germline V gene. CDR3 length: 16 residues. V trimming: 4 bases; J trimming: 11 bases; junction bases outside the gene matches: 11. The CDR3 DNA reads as TGTGCCAGCAGCTCCGCCGGGACTAGCGGGGCAAGAGTTCAGTACTTC. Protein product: CASSSAGTSGARVQYF. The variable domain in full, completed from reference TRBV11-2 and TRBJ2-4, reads EAGVAQSPRYKIIEKRQSVAFWCNPISGHATLYWYQQILGQGPKLLIQFQNNGVVDDSQLPKDRFSAERLKGVDSTLKIQPAKLEDSAVYLCASSSAGTSGARVQYFGAGTRLSVL.

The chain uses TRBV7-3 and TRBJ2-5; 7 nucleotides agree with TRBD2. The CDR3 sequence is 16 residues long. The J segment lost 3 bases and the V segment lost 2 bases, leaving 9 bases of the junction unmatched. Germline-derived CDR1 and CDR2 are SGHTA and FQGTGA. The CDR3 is CASSLGRTGGEETQYF. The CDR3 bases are TGTGCCAGCAGCTTAGGGCGTACGGGAGGAGAAGAGACCCAGTACTTC.

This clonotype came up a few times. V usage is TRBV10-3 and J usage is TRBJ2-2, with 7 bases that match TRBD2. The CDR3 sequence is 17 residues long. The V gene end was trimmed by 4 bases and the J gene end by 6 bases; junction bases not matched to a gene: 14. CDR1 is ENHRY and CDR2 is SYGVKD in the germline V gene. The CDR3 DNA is TGTGCCATCAGTGGTGTTACTAGCGACCTTAGCTCCGGGGAGCTGTTTTTT. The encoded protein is CAISGVTSDLSSGELFF.

CDR3 sequence: CASSIGSWHPNTEAFF. CDR3 nucleotide sequence: TGTGCCAGTAGTATAGGCAGCTGGCACCCGAACACTGAAGCTTTCTTT. The rearrangement links TRBV19 to TRBJ1-1; no firm D call. The germline V gene has CDR1 LNHDA and CDR2 SQIVND (reference sequence). V lost 1 base and J lost 1, with 13 bases in between. The CDR3 consists of 16 residues. Drawing the rest from reference TRBV19 and TRBJ1-1, the complete variable domain is DGGITQSPKYLFRKEGQNVTLSCEQNLNHDAMYWYRQDPGQGLRLIYYSQIVNDFQKGDIAEGYSVSREKKESFPLTVTSAQKNPTAFYLCASSIGSWHPNTEAFFGQGTRLTVV.

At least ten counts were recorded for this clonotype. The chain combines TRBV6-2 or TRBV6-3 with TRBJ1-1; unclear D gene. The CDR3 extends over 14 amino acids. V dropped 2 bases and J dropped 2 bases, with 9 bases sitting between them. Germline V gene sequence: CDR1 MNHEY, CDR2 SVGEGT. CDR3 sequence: CASSYGVYNTEAFF. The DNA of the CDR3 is TGTGCCAGCAGTTACGGGGTCTATAACACTGAAGCTTTCTTT.

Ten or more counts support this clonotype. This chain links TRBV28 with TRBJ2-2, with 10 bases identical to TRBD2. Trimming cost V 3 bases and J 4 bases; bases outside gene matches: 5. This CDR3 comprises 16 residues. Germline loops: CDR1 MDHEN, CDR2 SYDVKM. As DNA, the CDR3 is TGTGCCAGCAGTTTTCATAGCGGGAGGACCACCGGGGAGCTGTTTTTT. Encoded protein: CASSFHSGRTTGELFF.

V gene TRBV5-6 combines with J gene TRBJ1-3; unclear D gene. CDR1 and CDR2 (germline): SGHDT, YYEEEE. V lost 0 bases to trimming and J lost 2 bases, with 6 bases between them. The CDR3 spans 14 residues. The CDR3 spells CASSLADAGNTIYF. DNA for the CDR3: TGTGCCAGCAGCTTGGCTGACGCTGGAAACACCATATATTTT.

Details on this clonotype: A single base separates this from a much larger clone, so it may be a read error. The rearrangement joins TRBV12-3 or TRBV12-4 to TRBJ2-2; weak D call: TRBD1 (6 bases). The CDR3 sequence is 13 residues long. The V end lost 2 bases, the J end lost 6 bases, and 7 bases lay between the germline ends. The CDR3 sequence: CASSLKGAGELFF. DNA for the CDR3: TGTGCCAGCAGTTTAAAGGGGGCCGGGGAGCTGTTTTTT.